These 7 T cell receptor beta chains originate from one sample sequenced in a study of blood T cell repertoires in COVID-19. Method: immunoSEQ multiplex PCR; TCRdb's copy keeps in-frame clones and lacks some. The data show some 250,000 clones, 84% seen once. Sequencing input: peripheral blood. All receptors derive from a man in his fifties or sixties with active or convalescent COVID-19.

This clone was recorded only once. This sequence joins TRBV11-3 and TRBJ2-1, with TRBD1 matching 9 bases. CDR1 is SGHNT and CDR2 is YENEEA in the germline V gene. Trimming cost V 3 bases and J 5 bases; bases outside gene matches: 8. This CDR3 contains 16 residues. As DNA, the CDR3 is TGTGCCAGCAGCTTGGTAACGGGACAGGGTAACAATGAGCAGTTCTTC. Residues: CASSLVTGQGNNEQFF.

The table lists this clone with a few counts. Here the CDR3 DNA reads TGTGCCTGGAGTGTACCCGACAGGCTTCATCAGCCCCAGCATTTT. It yields the protein CAWSVPDRLHQPQHF. The chain couples TRBV30 to TRBJ1-5; weak D call: TRBD1 (6 bases). The length of the CDR3 is 15 residues. The germline gives CDR1 GTSNPN, CDR2 SVGIG (reference sequence). Trimming took 0 bases from V and 5 from J, leaving 14 bases between them.

CDR3 sequence: CASSISSYSAFF. CDR3 DNA: TGTGCCAGTAGTATTTCGTCGTATTCGGCTTTCTTT. V gene TRBV19 combines with J gene TRBJ1-1; no clear D gene. Trimming left V 3 bases short and J 11 bases short, with 13 bases between. Germline assignment: CDR1 LNHDA and CDR2 SQIVND (reference sequence). CDR3 length: 12 residues.

J is TRBJ2-7 and V is TRBV28; tentatively, D is TRBD2 (5 bases). Trimming cost V 7 bases and J 6 bases, with 19 bases left between them. CDR3 length: 14 amino acids. Germline V CDR1 and CDR2: MDHEN, SYDVKM. The CDR3 region has the DNA TGTGCCAGCACCCTCAGACTACCCCGCGGCGAGCAGTACTTC. It is translated as CASTLRLPRGEQYF.

V gene TRBV12-3 or TRBV12-4 combines with J gene TRBJ1-2; D possibly corresponds to TRBD1 (5 bases). This CDR3 has 13 amino acids. The V end lost 3 bases, the J end lost 1 base, and 6 bases lay between the germline ends. The DNA of the CDR3 is TGTGCCAGCAGTTTCGACAGTAACTATGGCTACACCTTC. It codes for CASSFDSNYGYTF.

The V call is TRBV29-1, the J call TRBJ1-2; no reliable D call. CDR1 and CDR2 (germline): SQVTM, ANQGSEA. V lost 7 bases to trimming and J lost 4 bases, with 22 bases between them. The CDR3 length is 15 residues. The CDR3 nucleotides read TGCAGCGCACCAGAGGGCGCGATAGAATCCTATGGCTACACCTTC. Its translation is CSAPEGAIESYGYTF. The whole variable domain, filled in from reference TRBV29-1 and TRBJ1-2, reads SAVISQKPSRDICQRGTSLTIQCQVDSQVTMMFWYRQQPGQSLTLIATANQGSEATYESGFVIDKFPISRPNLTFSTLTVSNMSPEDSSIYLCSAPEGAIESYGYTFGSGTRLTVV.

The chain employs TRBV7-9 and TRBJ1-6; TRBD1 matches 8 bases. Trimming removed 5 bases from V and 10 bases from J; junction bases left unmatched: 10. The CDR3 runs to 15 residues. Germline V gene lookup returns CDR1 SEHNR and CDR2 FQNEAQ (reference sequence). CDR3 bases: TGTGCCAGCAGCCTGCTAGGACAGGGTGGGTCACCCCTCCACTTT. Its translation: CASSLLGQGGSPLHF.